Listed here are 9 T cell receptor beta chains from one sample, sequenced in a study of blood T cells in healthy people across ages. PCR was performed a second time for 7 to 11 cycles using a sample-barcoded 5' primer and a J-beta primer mix. TCRdb processed the 5' RACE reads anew with MiXCR; each CDR3 protein has one entry. The sample holds about 1.6 million distinct CDR3 sequences; roughly a third are singletons and the top ten take approximately 11%. The sequenced sample consisted of blood. These receptors came from a woman in her 30s in good health.

The rearrangement uses TRBV6-1 and TRBJ2-1, with 7 bases that match TRBD2. The CDR3 loop spans 15 amino acids. J gave up 4 bases and V 3 bases, and 6 bases lay outside the gene matches. Germline loops: CDR1 MNHNS, CDR2 SASEGT. The CDR3 nucleotides read TGTGCCAGCAGTGAGGCGCTAGCGGTATACAATGAGCAGTTCTTC. As protein: CASSEALAVYNEQFF.

This clonotype was recorded many times. V and J are TRBV29-1 and TRBJ2-1; weak D call: TRBD1 (6 bases). Germline CDR1 SQVTM, CDR2 ANQGSEA. The V end lost 7 bases, the J end lost 4 bases, and 14 bases lay between the germline ends. There are 13 residues in the CDR3. DNA for the CDR3: TGCAGCGCCGACAGGCCGATATACAATGAGCAGTTCTTC. As protein: CSADRPIYNEQFF.

This clonotype showed up just a few times. The rearrangement uses TRBV5-1 and TRBJ2-7; D is perhaps TRBD2 (5 bases). This CDR3 is built from 16 residues. V was cut by 0 bases and J by 3 bases, with 16 bases left in between. Per the germline V gene, CDR1 is SGHRS and CDR2 is YFSETQ. In DNA, the CDR3 is TGCGCCAGCAGCTTGGGGCCAGCGGTAGGTGGCTACGAGCAGTACTTC. Its protein is CASSLGPAVGGYEQYF.

This clonotype was recorded a few times. V and J are TRBV13 and TRBJ2-7, with 8 bases identical to TRBD1. Losses at the gene ends were 5 bases for V and 0 bases for J; bases not matched to a gene: 3. The CDR3 runs 14 residues. Germline CDR1 is PRHDT and CDR2 is FYEKMQ (reference sequence). The CDR3: CASSRQGISYEQYF. In nucleotides, the CDR3 is TGTGCCAGCAGCCGACAGGGGATCTCCTACGAGCAGTACTTC.

The chain combines TRBV18 with TRBJ1-1; TRBD1 agrees at 10 bases. The V and J ends lost 2 bases and 1 base, in that order; junction bases with no gene match: 4. The CDR3 is 16 residues long. Germline V lookup: CDR1 KGHSH, CDR2 LQKENI. CDR3 loop: CASSPGTGAGNTEAFF. CDR3 bases: TGTGCCAGCTCACCAGGGACAGGGGCTGGGAACACTGAAGCTTTCTTT.

J is TRBJ2-7 and V is TRBV6-1; the match to TRBD1 covers 9 bases. This CDR3 spans 14 amino acids. Germline-derived CDR1 and CDR2 are MNHNS and SASEGT. Germline trimming cut 8 bases from V and 2 bases from J; bases unmatched to any gene: 7. CDR3 nucleotides: TGTGCCAGCGCGATGGGACAGGGAGCCTACGAGCAGTACTTC. This codes for CASAMGQGAYEQYF.

V is TRBV27 and J is TRBJ1-1; TRBD1 matches 7 bases. The CDR3 runs to 15 residues. From germline, CDR1 is MNHEY and CDR2 SMNVEV (reference sequence). Unmatched junction bases numbered 10, after V lost 3 bases and J lost 6 bases. The CDR3 region has the DNA TGTGCCAGCAGTTTCTACGTTGACAGGGCCTCTGAAGCTTTCTTT. This encodes CASSFYVDRASEAFF.

The V and J genes are TRBV15 and TRBJ2-1; no clear D. The length of the CDR3 is 15 residues. The germline CDR1 and CDR2 sequences are LNHNV and YYDKDF (reference sequence). V shed 1 base and J shed 8 bases, with 15 bases lying between them. CDR3 nucleotides: TGTGCCACCAGCAGAGTTCCTTTCGAGATCGATGAGCAGTTCTTC. It translates to CATSRVPFEIDEQFF.

The count of this clonotype is one. V and J are TRBV20-1 and TRBJ2-3; 11 positions agree with TRBD2. There are 15 residues in the CDR3. Germline-derived CDR1 and CDR2 are DFQATT and SNEGSKA (reference sequence). V shed 8 bases and J 4 bases; nucleotides not matched to a gene: 11. The CDR3 region has the DNA TGCAGTACCGGGACTAGCGGAGGGGTGGCAGATACGCAGTATTTT. Encoded protein: CSTGTSGGVADTQYF.